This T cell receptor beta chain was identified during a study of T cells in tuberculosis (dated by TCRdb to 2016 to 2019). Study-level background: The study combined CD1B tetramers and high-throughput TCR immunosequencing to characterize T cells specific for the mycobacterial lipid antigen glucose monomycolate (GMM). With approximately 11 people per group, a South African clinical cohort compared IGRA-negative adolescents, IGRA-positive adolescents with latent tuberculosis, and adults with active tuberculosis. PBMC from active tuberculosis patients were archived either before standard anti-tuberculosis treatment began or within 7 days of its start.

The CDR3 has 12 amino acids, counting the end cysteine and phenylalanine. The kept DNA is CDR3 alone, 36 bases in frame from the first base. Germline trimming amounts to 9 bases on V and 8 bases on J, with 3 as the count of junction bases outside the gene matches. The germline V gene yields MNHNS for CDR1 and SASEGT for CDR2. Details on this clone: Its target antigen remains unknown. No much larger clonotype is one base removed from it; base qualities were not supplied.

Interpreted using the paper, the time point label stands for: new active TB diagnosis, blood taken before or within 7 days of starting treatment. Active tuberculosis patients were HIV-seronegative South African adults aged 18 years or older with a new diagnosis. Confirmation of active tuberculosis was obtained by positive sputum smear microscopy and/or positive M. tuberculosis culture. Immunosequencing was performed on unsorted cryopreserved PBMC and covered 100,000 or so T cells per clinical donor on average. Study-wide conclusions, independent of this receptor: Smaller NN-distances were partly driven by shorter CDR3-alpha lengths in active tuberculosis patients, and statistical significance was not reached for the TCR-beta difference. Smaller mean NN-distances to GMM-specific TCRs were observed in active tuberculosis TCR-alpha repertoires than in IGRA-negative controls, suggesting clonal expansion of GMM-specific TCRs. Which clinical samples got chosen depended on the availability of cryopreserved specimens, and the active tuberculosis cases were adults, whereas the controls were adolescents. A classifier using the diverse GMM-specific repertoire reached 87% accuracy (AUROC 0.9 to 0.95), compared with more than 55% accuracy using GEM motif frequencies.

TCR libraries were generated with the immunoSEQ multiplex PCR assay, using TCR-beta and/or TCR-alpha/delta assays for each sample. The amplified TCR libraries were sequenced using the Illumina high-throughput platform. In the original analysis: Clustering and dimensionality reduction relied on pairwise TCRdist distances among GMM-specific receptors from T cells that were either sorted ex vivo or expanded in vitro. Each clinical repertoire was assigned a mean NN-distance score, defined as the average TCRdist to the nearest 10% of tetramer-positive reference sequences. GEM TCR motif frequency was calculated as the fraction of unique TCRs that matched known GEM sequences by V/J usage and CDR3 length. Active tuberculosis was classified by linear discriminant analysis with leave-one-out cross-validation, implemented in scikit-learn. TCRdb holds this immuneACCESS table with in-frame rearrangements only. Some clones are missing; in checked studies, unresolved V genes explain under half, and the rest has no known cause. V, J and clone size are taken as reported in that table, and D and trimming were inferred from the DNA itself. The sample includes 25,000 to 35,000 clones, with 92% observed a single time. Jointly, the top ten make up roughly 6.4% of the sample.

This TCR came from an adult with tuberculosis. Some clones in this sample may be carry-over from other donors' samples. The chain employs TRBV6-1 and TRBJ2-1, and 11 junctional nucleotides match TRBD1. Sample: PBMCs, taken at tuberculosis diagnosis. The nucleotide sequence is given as TGTGCCAGAGGGACAGGGGGTGATGAGCAGTTCTTC. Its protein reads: CARGTGGDEQFF.